The rows below give T cell receptor beta chains drawn from one sample of a study of OX40 agonist ivuxolimab in advanced cancers. Repertoires were generated with immunoSEQ multiplex PCR, while TCRdb's copy carries only in-frame clones and drops some. The repertoire holds about 61,000 clones, with roughly 90% as singletons. This specimen was CD4+ or CD8+ T cells sorted from blood, taken in a trial of the OX40 agonist ivuxolimab. The receptors here all came from an adult with an advanced solid tumor such as melanoma, head and neck, liver or kidney cancer. CDR3s include the opening cysteine and the closing phenylalanine or tryptophan. Fields, in order: D gene, V gene, clone size, J gene, CDR3 DNA, CDR3 protein. D genes are given only for firm matches. The size of a clone is reported for some rows only, either as once, few or many, or as a class for expanded clones.

.	TRBV11-2	medium-sized	TRBJ2-1	TGTGCCAGCAGCGCCCCACTAGACGGGACCGACAATGAGCAGTTCTTC	CASSAPLDGTDNEQFF
.	TRBV30	.	TRBJ1-5	TGTGCCTGGAGTGTAGGAGTAAGCAATCAGCCCCAGCATTTT	CAWSVGVSNQPQHF
.	TRBV7-8	.	TRBJ2-3	TGTGCCAGCAGCGCTCAACAGGGACGGAGCACAGATACGCAGTATTTT	CASSAQQGRSTDTQYF
.	TRBV27	.	TRBJ1-1	TGTGCCAGCAGGGGGGGGGTAGTGGGGCTGACTGAAGCTTTCTTT	CASRGGVVGLTEAFF
.	TRBV30	.	TRBJ1-2	TGTGCCTGGAGTGACAGCGTCTATGGCTACACCTTC	CAWSDSVYGYTF
TRBD2	TRBV9	.	TRBJ2-1	TGTGCCAGCAGCGTAACCGGGACTAGCGGGGGCAATGAGCAGTTCTTC	CASSVTGTSGGNEQFF
TRBD2	TRBV28	.	TRBJ2-2	TGTGCCAGCAGTTTAAAGCGGGGGAGAATGACCGGGGAGCTGTTTTTT	CASSLKRGRMTGELFF
.	TRBV28	.	TRBJ1-5	TGTGCCAGCAGCGGAATAAGAGAGTATAGCAATCAGCCCCAGCATTTT	CASSGIREYSNQPQHF
.	TRBV5-6	.	TRBJ1-2	TGTGCCAGCAGCTTGGGAGTAAGCTGGGGCATGTATGGCTACACCTTC	CASSLGVSWGMYGYTF
TRBD1	TRBV19	.	TRBJ2-7	TGTGCCAGTAGTATAAAACCGGGACAGGGGGCGTCCGAGCAGTACTTC	CASSIKPGQGASEQYF
.	TRBV30	.	TRBJ1-2	TGTGCCTGGAATTTTTTGGGGGCTCATGGCTACACCTTC	CAWNFLGAHGYTF
.	TRBV9	.	TRBJ2-3	TGTGCCAGCAGCGTAGATCCAGATACGCAGTATTTT	CASSVDPDTQYF
TRBD1	TRBV28	.	TRBJ1-5	TGTGCCAGCAGCCAGGGACAGGGTCTTGATCAGCCCCAGCATTTT	CASSQGQGLDQPQHF
.	TRBV4-3	few	TRBJ1-1	TGCGCCAGCAGCCAAGAGGGGGGGACTGAAGCTTTCTTT	CASSQEGGTEAFF